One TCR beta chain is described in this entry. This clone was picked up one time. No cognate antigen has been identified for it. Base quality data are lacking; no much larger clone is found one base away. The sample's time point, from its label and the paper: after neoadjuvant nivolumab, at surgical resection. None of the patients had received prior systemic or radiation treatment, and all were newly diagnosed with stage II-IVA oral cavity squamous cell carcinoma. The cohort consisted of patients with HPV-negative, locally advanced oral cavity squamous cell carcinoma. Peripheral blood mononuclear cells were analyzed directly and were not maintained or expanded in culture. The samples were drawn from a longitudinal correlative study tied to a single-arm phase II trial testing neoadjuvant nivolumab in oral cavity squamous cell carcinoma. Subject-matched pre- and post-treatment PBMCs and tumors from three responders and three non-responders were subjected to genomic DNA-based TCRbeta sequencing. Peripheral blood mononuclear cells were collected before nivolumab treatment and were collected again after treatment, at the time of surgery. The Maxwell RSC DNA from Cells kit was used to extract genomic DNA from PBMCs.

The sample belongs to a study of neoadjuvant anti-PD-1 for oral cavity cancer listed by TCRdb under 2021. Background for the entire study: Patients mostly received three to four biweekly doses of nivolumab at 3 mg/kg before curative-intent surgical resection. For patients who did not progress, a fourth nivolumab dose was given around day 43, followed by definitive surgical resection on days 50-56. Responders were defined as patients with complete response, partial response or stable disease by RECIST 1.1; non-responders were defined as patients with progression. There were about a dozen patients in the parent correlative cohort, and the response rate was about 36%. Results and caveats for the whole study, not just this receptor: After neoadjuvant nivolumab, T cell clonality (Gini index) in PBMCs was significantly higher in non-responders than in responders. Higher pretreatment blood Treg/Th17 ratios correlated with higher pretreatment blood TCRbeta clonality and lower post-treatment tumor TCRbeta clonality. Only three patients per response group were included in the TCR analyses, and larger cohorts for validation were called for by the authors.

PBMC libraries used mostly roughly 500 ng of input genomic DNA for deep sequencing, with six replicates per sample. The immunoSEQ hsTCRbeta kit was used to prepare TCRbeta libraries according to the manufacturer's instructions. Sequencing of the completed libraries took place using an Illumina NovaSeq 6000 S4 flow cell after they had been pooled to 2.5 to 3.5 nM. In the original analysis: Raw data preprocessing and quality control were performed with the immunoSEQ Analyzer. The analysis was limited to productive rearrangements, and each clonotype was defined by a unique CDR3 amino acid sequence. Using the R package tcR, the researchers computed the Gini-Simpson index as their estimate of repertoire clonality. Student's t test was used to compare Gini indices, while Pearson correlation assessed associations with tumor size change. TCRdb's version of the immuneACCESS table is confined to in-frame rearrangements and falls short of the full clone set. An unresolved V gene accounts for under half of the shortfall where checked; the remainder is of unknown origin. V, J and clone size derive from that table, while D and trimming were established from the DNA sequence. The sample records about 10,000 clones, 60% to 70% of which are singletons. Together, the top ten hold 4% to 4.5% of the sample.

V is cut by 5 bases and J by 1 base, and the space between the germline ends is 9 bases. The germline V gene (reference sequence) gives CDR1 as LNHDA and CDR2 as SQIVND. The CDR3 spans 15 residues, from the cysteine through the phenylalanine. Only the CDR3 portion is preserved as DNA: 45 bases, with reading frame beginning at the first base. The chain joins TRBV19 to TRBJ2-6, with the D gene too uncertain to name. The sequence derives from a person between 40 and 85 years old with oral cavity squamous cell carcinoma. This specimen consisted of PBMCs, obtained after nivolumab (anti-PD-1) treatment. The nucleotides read TGTGCCAGTAGTCCGGCCGGTTCTGGGGCCAACGTCCTGACTTTC. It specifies CASSPAGSGANVLTF.